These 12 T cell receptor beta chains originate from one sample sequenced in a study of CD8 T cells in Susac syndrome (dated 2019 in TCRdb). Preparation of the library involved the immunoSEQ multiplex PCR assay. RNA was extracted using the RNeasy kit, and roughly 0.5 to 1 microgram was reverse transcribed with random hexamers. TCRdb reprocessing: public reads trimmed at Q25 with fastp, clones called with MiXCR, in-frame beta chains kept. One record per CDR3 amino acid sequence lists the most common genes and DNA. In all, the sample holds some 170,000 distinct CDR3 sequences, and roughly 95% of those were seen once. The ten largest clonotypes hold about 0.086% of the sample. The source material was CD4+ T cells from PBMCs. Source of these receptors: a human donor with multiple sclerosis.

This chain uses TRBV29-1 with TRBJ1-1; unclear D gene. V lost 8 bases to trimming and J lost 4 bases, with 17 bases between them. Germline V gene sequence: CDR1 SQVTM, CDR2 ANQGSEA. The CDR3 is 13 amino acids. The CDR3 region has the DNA TGCAGCCTTTCCTTTTCTCGAGGCACTGAAGCTTTCTTT. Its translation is CSLSFSRGTEAFF.

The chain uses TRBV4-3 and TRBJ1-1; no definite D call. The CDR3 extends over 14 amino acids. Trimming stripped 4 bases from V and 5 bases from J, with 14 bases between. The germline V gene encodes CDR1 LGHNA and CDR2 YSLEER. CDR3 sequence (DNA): TGCGCCAGCAGCCCTCAAGCCGGGATGACTGAAGCTTTCTTT. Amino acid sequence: CASSPQAGMTEAFF.

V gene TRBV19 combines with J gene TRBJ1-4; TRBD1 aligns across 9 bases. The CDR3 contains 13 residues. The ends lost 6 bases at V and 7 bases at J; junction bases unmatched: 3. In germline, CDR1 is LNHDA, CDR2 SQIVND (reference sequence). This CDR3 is CASSTGGGEKLFF. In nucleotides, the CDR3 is TGTGCCAGTAGCACAGGGGGCGGTGAAAAACTGTTTTTT.

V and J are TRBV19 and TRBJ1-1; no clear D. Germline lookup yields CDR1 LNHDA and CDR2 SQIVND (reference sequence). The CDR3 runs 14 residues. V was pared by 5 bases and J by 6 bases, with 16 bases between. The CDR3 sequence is CASSLPTLGAEAFF. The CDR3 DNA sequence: TGTGCCAGTAGTCTGCCGACCCTGGGCGCTGAAGCTTTCTTT.

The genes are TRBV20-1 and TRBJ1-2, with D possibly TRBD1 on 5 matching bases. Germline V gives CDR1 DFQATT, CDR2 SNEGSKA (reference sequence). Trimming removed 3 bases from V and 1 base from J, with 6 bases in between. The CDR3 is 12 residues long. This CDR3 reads CSASDSNYGYTF. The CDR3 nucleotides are TGCAGTGCTAGTGACAGTAACTATGGCTACACCTTC.

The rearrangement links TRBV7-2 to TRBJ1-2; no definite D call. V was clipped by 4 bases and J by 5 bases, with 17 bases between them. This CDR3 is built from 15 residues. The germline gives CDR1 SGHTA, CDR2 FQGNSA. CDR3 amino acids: CASSSKPGWEYGYTF. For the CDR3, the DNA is TGTGCCAGCAGCTCGAAACCGGGTTGGGAGTATGGCTACACCTTC.

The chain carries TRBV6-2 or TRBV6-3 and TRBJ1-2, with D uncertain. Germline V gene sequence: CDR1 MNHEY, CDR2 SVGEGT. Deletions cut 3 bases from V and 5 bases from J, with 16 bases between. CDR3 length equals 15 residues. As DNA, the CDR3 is TGTGCCAGCAGTTATTGGGAGGCCCGTTGGTATGGCTACACCTTC. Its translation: CASSYWEARWYGYTF.

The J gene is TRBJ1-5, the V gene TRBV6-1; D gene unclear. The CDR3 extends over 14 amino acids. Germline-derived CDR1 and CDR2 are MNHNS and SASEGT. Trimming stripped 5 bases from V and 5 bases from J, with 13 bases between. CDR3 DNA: TGTGCCAGCAGTTCGGAAGGGTTTTATCAGCCCCAGCATTTT. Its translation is CASSSEGFYQPQHF.

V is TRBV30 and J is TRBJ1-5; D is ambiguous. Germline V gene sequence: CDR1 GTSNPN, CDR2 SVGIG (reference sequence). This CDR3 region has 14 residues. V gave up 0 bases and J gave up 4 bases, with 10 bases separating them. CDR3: CAWSVVGGNQPQHF. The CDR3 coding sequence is TGTGCCTGGAGTGTCGTCGGCGGGAATCAGCCCCAGCATTTT.

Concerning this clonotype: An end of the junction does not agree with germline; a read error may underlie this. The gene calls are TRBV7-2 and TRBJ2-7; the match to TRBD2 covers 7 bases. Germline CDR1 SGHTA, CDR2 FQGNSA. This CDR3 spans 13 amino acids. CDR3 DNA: TGTGCCAGCAGCTTAGCTAAAACGGGAGGAAATAGCTTC. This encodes CASSLAKTGGNSF.

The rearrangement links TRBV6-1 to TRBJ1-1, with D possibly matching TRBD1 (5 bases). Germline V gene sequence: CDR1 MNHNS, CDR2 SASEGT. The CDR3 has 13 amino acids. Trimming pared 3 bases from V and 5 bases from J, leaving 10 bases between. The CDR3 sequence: CASSDRGLTEAFF. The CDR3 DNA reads TGTGCCAGCAGTGATAGGGGTCTGACTGAAGCTTTCTTT.

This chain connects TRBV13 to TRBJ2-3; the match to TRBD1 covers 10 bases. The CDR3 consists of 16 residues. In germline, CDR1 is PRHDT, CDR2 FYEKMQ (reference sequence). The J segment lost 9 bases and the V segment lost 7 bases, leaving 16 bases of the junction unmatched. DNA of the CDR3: TGTGCCAGCACCCCAGCGGAGACAGGGGGCCTTGCGACGCAGTATTTT. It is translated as CASTPAETGGLATQYF.